One and the same sample provided the 18 T cell receptor beta chains below, sequenced in a study of T-cell reconstitution after alpha-beta-depleted transplantation in children. Library preparation (for TCRbeta) was performed with unique molecular identifiers. TCRdb fed the PCR reads into MiXCR, producing one record per CDR3 protein. The data hold more than 200,000 distinct CDR3 sequences, with 9.7% observed a single time. The sequencing here drew on PBMCs from the stem cell graft donor, taken from the stem cell graft. The receptors derive from a human donor who donated a stem cell graft to a child with SCID.

This clonotype was detected ten times or more. The chain joins TRBV20-1 to TRBJ1-1; 7 bases are a match to TRBD1. The ends lost 0 bases at V and 3 bases at J; junction bases unmatched: 1. The V gene's germline CDR1 is DFQATT and CDR2 SNEGSKA (reference sequence). The CDR3 length is 13 residues. The CDR3 sequence is CSARDTGDTEAFF. DNA of the CDR3: TGCAGTGCTAGAGATACAGGGGACACTGAAGCTTTCTTT.

This clonotype was counted ten times or more. Here the CDR3 DNA reads TGCGCCAGCAGCTTGGGGACAGGGGGACTCGCCAACACTGAAGCTTTCTTT. The encoded protein is CASSLGTGGLANTEAFF. V gene TRBV5-1 combines with J gene TRBJ1-1; 10 bases are a match to TRBD1. The CDR3 is made up of 17 amino acids. Germline V gene lookup returns CDR1 SGHRS and CDR2 YFSETQ. Trimming took 0 bases from V and 2 from J; bases not matched to a gene: 7.

In this sample, this clonotype turned up many times. This chain connects TRBV7-3 to TRBJ1-6; 7 bases align to TRBD1. CDR1 and CDR2 from the germline V gene are SGHTA and FQGTGA. This CDR3 has 18 residues. V dropped 1 base and J dropped 7; count of bases not matched to a gene: 13. CDR3 DNA sequence: TGTGCCAGCAGCTTAAGCCGTCTCTCGACAGGGTGGAATTCACCCCTCCACTTT. Translation gives CASSLSRLSTGWNSPLHF. The variable domain in full, with the rest retrieved from reference TRBV7-3 and TRBJ1-6, is GAGVSQTPSNKVTEKGKYVELRCDPISGHTALYWYRQSLGQGPEFLIYFQGTGAADDSGLPNDRFFAVRPEGSVSTLKIQRTERGDSAVYLCASSLSRLSTGWNSPLHFGNGTRLTVT.

This clonotype occurred many times. V is TRBV5-1 and J is TRBJ1-5; 7 positions agree with TRBD1. Losses at the gene ends were 1 base for V and 1 base for J; bases not matched to a gene: 2. Germline CDR1 and CDR2: SGHRS and YFSETQ. This CDR3 has 15 amino acids. CDR3 DNA sequence: TGCGCCAGCAGCTTGTGGGGACAGAGCAATCAGCCCCAGCATTTT. This translates into CASSLWGQSNQPQHF.

This clonotype was recorded at least ten times. The chain uses TRBV5-6 and TRBJ2-1; D may match TRBD1 or TRBD2 (5 bases each). Germline V gene sequence: CDR1 SGHDT, CDR2 YYEEEE. The length of the CDR3 is 14 residues. V lost 7 bases and J 2 bases, leaving 13 bases between the germline ends. The CDR3, as DNA: TGTGCCAGCTCGACTCAGGGAGCCTACAATGAGCAGTTCTTC. Translated, it gives CASSTQGAYNEQFF.

This clonotype was picked up many times. The CDR3 bases are TGCAGTGCTAGAGATCGCAGGACAGGGTACGAGCAGTACTTC. It specifies CSARDRRTGYEQYF. The chain carries TRBV20-1 and TRBJ2-7, with 8 positions matching TRBD1. Germline V CDR1 and CDR2: DFQATT, SNEGSKA (reference sequence). The junction had 5 bases not matched to a gene; V was cut back by 0 bases and J by 4 bases. The CDR3 is made up of 14 amino acids.

This clonotype was counted at least ten times. The V gene is TRBV4-1, the J gene TRBJ1-5; D unresolved. V was cut by 2 bases and J by 8 bases, with 19 bases left in between. Germline values: CDR1 MGHRA, CDR2 YSYEKL. The CDR3 loop spans 16 amino acids. This CDR3 is CASSQIPDSGSKPQHF. DNA of the CDR3: TGCGCCAGCAGCCAAATCCCCGACTCGGGTAGTAAGCCCCAGCATTTT.

This clonotype appeared many times. V and J are TRBV6-4 and TRBJ2-2; no clear D. The CDR3 sequence is 12 residues long. Germline V gives CDR1 MRHNA, CDR2 SNTAGT. V lost 2 bases, J lost 5 bases, and 3 bases lay in between. The DNA for the CDR3 is TGTGCCAGCAGTGACATGACCGGGGAGCTGTTTTTT. It codes for CASSDMTGELFF.

This clonotype has more than one count but fewer than ten. The chain recombines TRBV2 with TRBJ2-7; no firm D call. The V gene lost 5 bases and the J gene lost 6 bases, with 11 bases spanning the gap. The CDR3 extends over 12 amino acids. The germline V gene encodes CDR1 SNHLY and CDR2 FYNNEI. The CDR3 DNA follows: TGTGCCAGCAGTCGAGGTCCGGGCGAGCAGTACTTC. It is translated as CASSRGPGEQYF.

This clonotype was counted at least ten times. The chain couples TRBV20-1 to TRBJ2-3, with TRBD2 matching over 11 bases. CDR3 length: 12 residues. Unmatched junction bases numbered 1, after V lost 3 bases and J lost 8 bases. Germline lookup yields CDR1 DFQATT and CDR2 SNEGSKA (reference sequence). The chain's CDR3 is CSASTSGGTQYF. CDR3 DNA sequence: TGCAGTGCTAGCACTAGCGGGGGTACGCAGTATTTT.

This clonotype was seen at least ten times. The rearrangement uses TRBV20-1 and TRBJ1-2; D is unresolved. Trimming stripped 0 bases from V and 3 bases from J, with 8 bases between. This CDR3 contains 13 residues. CDR1 is DFQATT and CDR2 is SNEGSKA in the germline V gene (reference sequence). The CDR3 bases are TGCAGTGCTAGAGATCTGAGGGACTATGGCTACACCTTC. Its translation: CSARDLRDYGYTF.

This clonotype has more than one count but fewer than ten. A much larger clone differs from this one at a single base, so this may be a read error. V is TRBV20-1 and J is TRBJ1-5; 9 nucleotides align to TRBD1. CDR1 is DFQATT, CDR2 SNEGSKA, per germline (reference sequence). The CDR3 covers 18 residues. CDR3 sequence reads: CCARGTGSIYYSNQPQHF. The CDR3 region has the DNA TGCTGTGCTAGAGGGACAGGGTCTATCTATTATAGCAATCAGCCCCAGCATTTT.

Many counts were recorded for this clonotype. The chain has TRBV6-1 and TRBJ2-7; 9 bases line up with TRBD1. This CDR3 spans 13 amino acids. Germline V lookup: CDR1 MNHNS, CDR2 SASEGT. The V and J ends lost 8 bases and 9 bases, in that order; junction bases with no gene match: 11. The CDR3 bases are TGTGCCAGCCGCCGGGACAGGGAAGAATCGCAGTACTTC. Its translation: CASRRDREESQYF.

This clonotype has ten or more counts. The chain recombines TRBV5-1 with TRBJ2-3; D might be TRBD2 (6 bases). Per the germline V gene, CDR1 is SGHRS and CDR2 is YFSETQ. V lost 9 bases to trimming and J lost 1 base, with 12 bases between them. The CDR3 has 13 residues. Written as DNA, the CDR3 is TGCGCCACGCGGGGAGGTGGCACAGATACGCAGTATTTT. It yields the protein CATRGGGTDTQYF.

This clonotype was seen once. The junction differs from germline at one of its ends, possibly a read error. The chain uses TRBV28 and TRBJ1-2; D ambiguous. Germline values: CDR1 MDHEN, CDR2 SYDVKM. The CDR3 is 14 residues long. Here the CDR3 DNA reads TGTGCCATCAGTCCCCTTGTTGCCAACTATGGCTACACCTTC. Translation gives CAISPLVANYGYTF.

This clonotype was seen ten or more times. This rearrangement joins TRBV11-2 to TRBJ1-2; D unresolved. Germline loops: CDR1 SGHAT, CDR2 FQNNGV. The V gene lost 5 bases and the J gene lost 8 bases, with 15 bases spanning the gap. The CDR3 sequence is 13 residues long. The CDR3 spells CASSPGPVSGYTF. The CDR3, as DNA: TGTGCCAGCAGCCCCGGACCGGTATCGGGCTACACCTTC. Variable domain in full (rest from reference TRBV11-2 and TRBJ1-2): EAGVAQSPRYKIIEKRQSVAFWCNPISGHATLYWYQQILGQGPKLLIQFQNNGVVDDSQLPKDRFSAERLKGVDSTLKIQPAKLEDSAVYLCASSPGPVSGYTFGSGTRLTVV.

The V gene is TRBV20-1, the J gene TRBJ2-7, with TRBD1 as a possible D gene (6 bases). The germline gives CDR1 DFQATT, CDR2 SNEGSKA (reference sequence). There are 13 residues in the CDR3. V shed 4 bases and J shed 3 bases, with 13 bases lying between them. The chain's CDR3 is CSAINPRGYEQYF. CDR3 bases: TGCAGTGCTATTAATCCCAGGGGCTACGAGCAGTACTTC.

This clonotype was counted at least ten times. This chain links TRBV5-1 with TRBJ2-3; D call uncertain. V dropped 3 bases and J dropped 2 bases, with 7 bases sitting between them. Germline CDR1 is SGHRS and CDR2 is YFSETQ. This CDR3 spans 13 amino acids. The CDR3 reads CASSWDLTDTQYF. The CDR3 nucleotides read TGCGCCAGCAGCTGGGATCTCACAGATACGCAGTATTTT.